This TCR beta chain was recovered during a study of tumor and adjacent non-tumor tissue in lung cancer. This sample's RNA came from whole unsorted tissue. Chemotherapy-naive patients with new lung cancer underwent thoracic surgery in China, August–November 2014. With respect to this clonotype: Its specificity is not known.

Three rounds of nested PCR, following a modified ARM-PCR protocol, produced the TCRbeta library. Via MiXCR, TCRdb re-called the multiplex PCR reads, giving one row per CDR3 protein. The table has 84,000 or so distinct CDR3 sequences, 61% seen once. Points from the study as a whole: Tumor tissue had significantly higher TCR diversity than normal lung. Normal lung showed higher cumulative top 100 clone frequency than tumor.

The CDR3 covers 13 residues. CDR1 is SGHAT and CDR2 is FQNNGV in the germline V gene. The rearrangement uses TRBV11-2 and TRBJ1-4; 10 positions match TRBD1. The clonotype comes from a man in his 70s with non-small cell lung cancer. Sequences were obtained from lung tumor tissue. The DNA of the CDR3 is TGTGTCAGTAGCTTAGGACAGGGGGTTAAACTGTTTTTT. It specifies CVSSLGQGVKLFF.